The 13 T cell receptor beta chains below were found in one sample sequenced in a study of CD8 T cells in ankylosing spondylitis. TCRdb redid the calling of the 5' RACE reads with MiXCR, one entry per CDR3 protein. The sample contains around 40,000 distinct CDR3 sequences, 2.5% to 3.5% of which appear only once. The sequenced sample was blood, either unsorted or a sorted T cell fraction (not recorded which). All receptors come from a male donor with ankylosing spondylitis or in good health (not recorded which).

This clonotype was counted at least ten times. The V gene is TRBV9, the J gene TRBJ2-3, with TRBD2 matching over 14 bases. The CDR3 extends over 15 amino acids. V shed 3 bases and J 5 bases; nucleotides not matched to a gene: 2. Germline V gives CDR1 SGDLS, CDR2 YYNGEE. For the CDR3, the DNA is TGTGCCAGCAGCGGGGGACTAGCGGGAGTAGATACGCAGTATTTT. This encodes CASSGGLAGVDTQYF.

This clonotype appeared many times. The chain joins TRBV9 to TRBJ1-3; D gene ambiguous. The CDR3 has 15 residues. Germline V gene sequence: CDR1 SGDLS, CDR2 YYNGEE. The V gene lost 4 bases and the J gene lost 0 bases, with 11 bases spanning the gap. The CDR3 region has the DNA TGTGCCAGCAGCATCCAGTCGAGCTCTGGAAACACCATATATTTT. Protein: CASSIQSSSGNTIYF.

This clonotype was seen repeatedly, ten times or more. J is TRBJ2-3 and V is TRBV9; 7 bases match TRBD2. Germline-derived CDR1 and CDR2 are SGDLS and YYNGEE. This CDR3 is built from 14 residues. The junction had 8 bases not matched to a gene; V was cut back by 4 bases and J by 6 bases. CDR3 coding DNA: TGTGCCAGCAGCCCGCGGCTAGCGGTGGATACGCAGTATTTT. It specifies CASSPRLAVDTQYF.

In its sample, this clonotype was seen many times. J is TRBJ2-5 and V is TRBV9; 7 bases line up with TRBD1. The CDR3 consists of 17 residues. J gave up 4 bases and V 0 bases, and 12 bases lay outside the gene matches. The germline CDR1 and CDR2 sequences are SGDLS and YYNGEE. Written as DNA, the CDR3 is TGTGCCAGCAGCGTAGGGCACAGGGGAGCAGGGGGAGAGACCCAGTACTTC. This encodes CASSVGHRGAGGETQYF.

This clonotype was observed many times. The chain recombines TRBV19 with TRBJ2-5, with D tentatively TRBD2 (7 bases). The CDR3 sequence is 11 residues long. Germline loops: CDR1 LNHDA, CDR2 SQIVND (reference sequence). The DNA of the CDR3 is TGTAGTCGGGGGGCTCAAGAGACCCAGTACTTC. This codes for CSRGAQETQYF. Filled out from reference TRBV19 and TRBJ2-5, the complete variable domain reads DGGITQSPKYLFRKEGQNVTLSCEQNLNHDAMYWYRQDPGQGLRLIYYSQIVNDFQKGDIAEGYSVSREKKESFPLTVTSAQKNPTAFYLCSRGAQETQYFGPGTRLLVL.

This clonotype was picked up many times. The chain combines TRBV9 with TRBJ1-5; D is perhaps TRBD1 (6 bases). There are 14 residues in the CDR3. The germline gives CDR1 SGDLS, CDR2 YYNGEE. V was shortened by 0 bases and J by 4 bases, with 8 bases between the two germline ends. CDR3 sequence reads: CASSVGQANQPQHF. The CDR3 nucleotides are TGTGCCAGCAGCGTAGGACAGGCTAATCAGCCCCAGCATTTT.

This clonotype has at least ten counts. The V and J genes are TRBV9 and TRBJ2-1; no reliable D call. The germline V gene has CDR1 SGDLS and CDR2 YYNGEE. This CDR3 has 13 amino acids. CDR3 in DNA: TGTGCGGTAGGAAAGAGCTCCTACAATGAGCAGTTCTTC. Encoded protein: CAVGKSSYNEQFF.

This clonotype was recorded at least ten times. CDR3 protein: CASSEIRDRSMGEKLFF. CDR3 DNA: TGTGCCAGCAGCGAGATTCGGGACCGATCCATGGGGGAAAAACTGTTTTTT. The chain employs TRBV21-1 and TRBJ1-4; the table calls TRBD1, which could not be checked here. TRBV21-1 is annotated as a pseudogene. CDR3 size: 17 residues.

This clonotype appeared many times. The rearrangement joins TRBV9 to TRBJ2-6, with 9 bases that match TRBD1. CDR1 is SGDLS and CDR2 is YYNGEE in the germline V gene. The CDR3 covers 16 residues. Trimming at V came to 4 bases and at J to 2 bases, leaving 4 bases not matched to a gene. CDR3 DNA sequence: TGTGCCAGCAGCACCTACAGGGGGCCTGGGGCCAACGTCCTGACTTTC. As protein: CASSTYRGPGANVLTF.

This clonotype has ten or more counts. This rearrangement joins TRBV9 to TRBJ2-1; 14 bases match TRBD2. Germline assignment: CDR1 SGDLS and CDR2 YYNGEE. Losses at the gene ends were 6 bases for V and 7 bases for J; bases not matched to a gene: 12. The CDR3 spans 17 residues. CDR3 protein: CASTPGLAGAVGNEQFF. The CDR3 bases are TGTGCCAGCACCCCGGGACTAGCGGGAGCGGTTGGGAATGAGCAGTTCTTC.

This clonotype was observed many times. J is TRBJ1-5 and V is TRBV9; D not certain. The CDR3 totals 13 residues. Germline CDR1 is SGDLS and CDR2 is YYNGEE. V lost 7 bases, J lost 4 bases, and 12 bases lay in between. The CDR3 sequence is CASSSGENQPQHF. The CDR3 DNA reads as TGTGCCAGCTCGTCCGGAGAGAATCAGCCCCAGCATTTT.

This clonotype was seen many times. J is TRBJ2-1 and V is TRBV9; D not resolved. This CDR3 contains 12 residues. Germline CDR1 is SGDLS and CDR2 is YYNGEE. The ends were cut back, 7 bases at V and 3 bases at J, with 8 bases in the middle. Written as DNA, the CDR3 is TGTGCCAGCCGGCCTGACTACAATGAGCAGTTCTTC. Amino acids: CASRPDYNEQFF.

This clonotype was counted ten times or more. The chain is built from TRBV9 and TRBJ1-3, with D possibly being TRBD1 (5 bases). The germline V gene encodes CDR1 SGDLS and CDR2 YYNGEE. V was cut by 0 bases and J by 0 bases, with 13 bases left in between. The CDR3 is 17 amino acids. The CDR3 spells CASSVEAGRLSGNTIYF. As DNA, the CDR3 is TGTGCCAGCAGCGTAGAGGCGGGGCGCCTCTCTGGAAACACCATATATTTT.